The 5 T cell receptor beta chains presented below share a single source sample, sequenced in a study of T cell responses to AZD1222 COVID-19 vaccine. The method was immunoSEQ multiplex PCR; TCRdb's version includes in-frame clones alone and lacks a portion of them. The repertoire includes some 95,000 clones, 85% to 90% of them detected once, and 3.5% to 4.5% sits in the top ten. The sample was peripheral blood, taken on day 0 of AZD1222 vaccination. The receptors shown here come from an adult in good health.

The genes are TRBV5-1 and TRBJ2-5, with 9 positions matching TRBD2. This CDR3 spans 15 amino acids. V lost 4 bases, J lost 3 bases, and 7 bases stayed unmatched. CDR1 SGHRS and CDR2 YFSETQ come from the germline V gene. Here the CDR3 reads CASSPGASGEETQYF. The CDR3 nucleotides read TGCGCCAGCAGCCCGGGGGCTAGCGGGGAAGAGACCCAGTACTTC. Filled out from reference TRBV5-1 and TRBJ2-5, the complete variable domain reads KAGVTQTPRYLIKTRGQQVTLSCSPISGHRSVSWYQQTPGQGLQFLFEYFSETQRNKGNFPGRFSGRQFSNSRSEMNVSTLELGDSALYLCASSPGASGEETQYFGPGTRLLVL.

The CDR3 bases are TGTGCCAGCGACAGATTGAACACTGAAGCTTTCTTT. Its protein product is CASDRLNTEAFF. J is TRBJ1-1 and V is TRBV2; D is perhaps TRBD1 (5 bases). V lost 8 bases to trimming and J lost 0 bases, with 7 bases between them. This CDR3 has 12 residues. Germline V CDR1 and CDR2: SNHLY, FYNNEI.

This chain connects TRBV3-1 (or the pseudogene TRBV3-2) to TRBJ1-4; 8 bases align to TRBD1. V gave up 4 bases and J gave up 7 bases; unmatched junction bases: 11. The germline V gene encodes CDR1 LGHDT and CDR2 YNNKEL (reference sequence). This CDR3 region has 16 residues. The CDR3 DNA reads as TGTGCCAGCAGCCCGAATTGGGGGACAGGTAGTGAAAAACTGTTTTTT. It specifies CASSPNWGTGSEKLFF.

The V and J genes are TRBV5-1 and TRBJ1-4; 9 nucleotides match TRBD1. The germline CDR1 and CDR2 sequences are SGHRS and YFSETQ. The V gene end was trimmed by 3 bases and the J gene end by 7 bases; junction bases not matched to a gene: 7. CDR3 length: 15 amino acids. The DNA for the CDR3 is TGCGCCAGCAGCTCCGGGACAGGGTTCGGTGAAAAACTGTTTTTT. Encoded protein: CASSSGTGFGEKLFF.

This rearrangement joins TRBV18 to TRBJ2-5, with TRBD2 as a possible D gene (6 bases). Trimming removed 3 bases from V and 7 bases from J, with 12 bases in between. The CDR3 is 13 residues long. The V gene's germline CDR1 is KGHSH and CDR2 LQKENI. CDR3 in DNA: TGTGCCAGCTCACCGGCGGGGTCAGGGACCCAGTACTTC. It is translated as CASSPAGSGTQYF.